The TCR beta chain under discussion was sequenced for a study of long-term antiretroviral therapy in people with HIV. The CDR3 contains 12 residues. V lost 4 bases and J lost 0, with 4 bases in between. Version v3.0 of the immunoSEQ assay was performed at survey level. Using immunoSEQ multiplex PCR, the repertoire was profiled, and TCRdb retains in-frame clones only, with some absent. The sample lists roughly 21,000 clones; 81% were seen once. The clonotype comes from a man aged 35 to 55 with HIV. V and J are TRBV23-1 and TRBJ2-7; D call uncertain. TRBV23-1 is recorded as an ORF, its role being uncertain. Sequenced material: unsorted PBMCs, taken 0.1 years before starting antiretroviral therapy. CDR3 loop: CASSRASYEQYF. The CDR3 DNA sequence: TGCGCCAGCAGTCGGGCCTCCTACGAGCAGTACTTC.